Listed below are T cell receptor beta chains from one sample, sequenced in a study of T cell responses to AZD1222 COVID-19 vaccine. Some clones are missing from TCRdb's copy, which holds only in-frame ones; the method was immunoSEQ multiplex PCR. Of tens of thousands of clones in the sample, about nine tenths were seen once. The sample consisted of peripheral blood, taken on day 0 of AZD1222 vaccination. The receptors were gathered from an adult in good health. Both conserved end residues are part of each CDR3. The order of the fields is J gene, V gene, CDR3 protein.

j_gene: TRBJ2-2
v_gene: TRBV29-1
CDR3aa: CSVGGNNTGELFF

j_gene: TRBJ2-5
v_gene: TRBV3-1/TRBV3-2
CDR3aa: CASSYGTSGRAGETQYF

j_gene: TRBJ2-2
v_gene: TRBV7-9
CDR3aa: CASTSGRTGELFF

j_gene: TRBJ2-3
v_gene: TRBV7-9
CDR3aa: CASRGDRSTDTQYF

j_gene: TRBJ1-2
v_gene: TRBV6-5
CDR3aa: CASSYAGTAVFYGYTF

j_gene: TRBJ1-1
v_gene: TRBV6-1
CDR3aa: CASSEREENTEAFF

j_gene: TRBJ1-6
v_gene: TRBV25-1
CDR3aa: CASSEGGTASPLHF

j_gene: TRBJ2-3
v_gene: TRBV19
CDR3aa: CASKKADTQYF

j_gene: TRBJ1-2
v_gene: TRBV29-1
CDR3aa: CSDLGQGWLYGYTF

j_gene: TRBJ2-1
v_gene: TRBV27
CDR3aa: CASSLLASGEQFF

j_gene: TRBJ2-3
v_gene: TRBV11-2
CDR3aa: CASSLDNHGGGTDTQYF

j_gene: TRBJ1-1
v_gene: TRBV6-4
CDR3aa: CASSPTGNTEAFF

j_gene: TRBJ1-5
v_gene: TRBV2
CDR3aa: CGGYSNQPQHF

j_gene: TRBJ1-2
v_gene: TRBV12-3/TRBV12-4
CDR3aa: CASSLETYGYTF

j_gene: TRBJ1-1
v_gene: TRBV15
CDR3aa: CATIKNRERYTEAFF

j_gene: TRBJ1-2
v_gene: TRBV30
CDR3aa: CAWSEGGGYTF

j_gene: TRBJ2-7
v_gene: TRBV2
CDR3aa: CASSESGDPYEQYF

j_gene: TRBJ1-5
v_gene: TRBV4-2
CDR3aa: CASSQDNGDRYSNQPQHF

j_gene: TRBJ2-1
v_gene: TRBV29-1
CDR3aa: CSVDGPGNEQFF

j_gene: TRBJ2-7
v_gene: TRBV27
CDR3aa: CASSLYRVHEQYF

j_gene: TRBJ1-5
v_gene: TRBV10-3
CDR3aa: CAISLQMTNQPQHF

j_gene: TRBJ1-2
v_gene: TRBV12-3/TRBV12-4
CDR3aa: CASNDGTNYGYTF

j_gene: TRBJ2-7
v_gene: TRBV5-5
CDR3aa: CASSLGGVLGGYEQYF

j_gene: TRBJ1-1
v_gene: TRBV6-5
CDR3aa: CASGETGWITEAFF

j_gene: TRBJ1-6
v_gene: TRBV19
CDR3aa: CASSIIPGTGFRSPLHF

j_gene: TRBJ2-1
v_gene: TRBV5-3
CDR3aa: CARSTTGLAGIRVAYNEQFF

j_gene: TRBJ2-5
v_gene: TRBV4-2
CDR3aa: CASSQEPTSGYGETQYF

j_gene: TRBJ1-3
v_gene: TRBV20-1
CDR3aa: CSARVLDTIYF

j_gene: TRBJ1-3
v_gene: TRBV2
CDR3aa: CASSARRGSGNTIYF

j_gene: TRBJ2-7
v_gene: TRBV6-1
CDR3aa: CASSGGLAGGPFFEQYF

j_gene: TRBJ1-5
v_gene: TRBV6-5
CDR3aa: CASSLDIHQPQHF

j_gene: TRBJ2-1
v_gene: TRBV5-1
CDR3aa: CASSRSTGIYNEQFF

j_gene: TRBJ1-6
v_gene: TRBV18
CDR3aa: CASSLTGDRSPLHF

j_gene: TRBJ2-5
v_gene: TRBV27
CDR3aa: CASKTGLDFVERGTQYF

j_gene: TRBJ2-1
v_gene: TRBV10-3
CDR3aa: CAISRTSGSYEQFF

j_gene: TRBJ1-5
v_gene: TRBV6-5
CDR3aa: CASTTDRLGNQPQHF

j_gene: TRBJ1-1
v_gene: TRBV4-3
CDR3aa: CASSHRTGGRGTEAFF

j_gene: TRBJ2-5
v_gene: TRBV6-6
CDR3aa: CASSPDKTQYF

j_gene: TRBJ1-2
v_gene: TRBV19
CDR3aa: CASSINRATLGGYTF

j_gene: TRBJ2-7
v_gene: TRBV21-1
CDR3aa: CASSKARAGLFHYEQYF

j_gene: TRBJ2-5
v_gene: TRBV14
CDR3aa: CASSQALLAVPTLETQYF

j_gene: TRBJ2-1
v_gene: TRBV24-1
CDR3aa: CATSEGDRPQRHEQFF

j_gene: TRBJ2-1
v_gene: TRBV5-6
CDR3aa: CASSPLAGAYNEQFF

j_gene: TRBJ1-5
v_gene: TRBV10-2
CDR3aa: CASRRGGTGNQPQHF

j_gene: TRBJ1-4
v_gene: TRBV15
CDR3aa: CATSRDVGQAGEKLFF

j_gene: TRBJ2-5
v_gene: TRBV24-1
CDR3aa: CATGRQETQYF

j_gene: TRBJ2-7
v_gene: TRBV5-1
CDR3aa: CASSNFGGGLEQYF

j_gene: TRBJ1-1
v_gene: TRBV10-1
CDR3aa: CASSESAISEAFF

j_gene: TRBJ1-2
v_gene: TRBV6-6
CDR3aa: CASSQEPASYGYTF